Sequencing of this TCR beta chain was carried out in a study of T cell repertoires in cytomegalovirus infection. In the study overall: From public TCR beta signatures came an indication of both CMV infection and matching HLA type. Study-level results: People with CMV and the relevant HLA were identified by cumulative public TCR beta family frequency. CMV-specific HLA-C-restricted TCR beta clonotypes dominated the ex vivo response.

Using its own MiXCR run on the reads, TCRdb lists one record per CDR3 protein. The sample has roughly 500,000 distinct CDR3 sequences; about 11% are singletons. This clonotype was seen a few times. The antigen remains unidentified. The CDR3 runs 11 residues. Germline V gene data show CDR1 as DFQATT and CDR2 as SNEGSKA (reference sequence). Trimming took 3 bases from V and 5 from J, leaving 7 bases between them. The material sequenced was PBMCs. The receptor was derived from a human donor in good health (CMV status not recorded). Some clones in this sample may be carry-over from other donors' samples. This chain joins TRBV20-1 and TRBJ2-5; D remains ambiguous. CDR3 amino acids: CSASSRETQYF. CDR3 coding DNA: TGCAGTGCTAGTAGTCGGGAGACCCAGTACTTC.